This paragraph reports one T cell receptor (beta chain). Its antigen remains unidentified. The sample comes from a study of blood T cells in healthy people across ages. Study results and caveats: Unsorted PBMCs ruled out conclusive naive versus antigen-experienced comparison.

Together with a sample-barcoded 5' primer, a J-beta primer mix was included in a second PCR lasting roughly 6 to 12 cycles. TCRdb used MiXCR to reprocess the 5' RACE reads, holding one entry per CDR3 protein. The sample records over 1,300,000 distinct CDR3 sequences, approximately 60% being singletons. The V gene's germline CDR1 is KGHDR and CDR2 SFDVKD. The CDR3 length is 17 residues. The V end was cut by 4 bases, the J end by 6 bases, with 21 bases between. Samples each yielded at least 5 micrograms of total RNA. The origin of this receptor is a young man in good health. The chain combines TRBV24-1 with TRBJ2-1, with D maybe TRBD2 (5 bases). Sequenced input: blood. The CDR3 spells CATSEKSGINVGNEQFF. The CDR3 DNA is TGTGCCACCAGTGAGAAATCCGGGATAAATGTGGGCAATGAGCAGTTCTTC.